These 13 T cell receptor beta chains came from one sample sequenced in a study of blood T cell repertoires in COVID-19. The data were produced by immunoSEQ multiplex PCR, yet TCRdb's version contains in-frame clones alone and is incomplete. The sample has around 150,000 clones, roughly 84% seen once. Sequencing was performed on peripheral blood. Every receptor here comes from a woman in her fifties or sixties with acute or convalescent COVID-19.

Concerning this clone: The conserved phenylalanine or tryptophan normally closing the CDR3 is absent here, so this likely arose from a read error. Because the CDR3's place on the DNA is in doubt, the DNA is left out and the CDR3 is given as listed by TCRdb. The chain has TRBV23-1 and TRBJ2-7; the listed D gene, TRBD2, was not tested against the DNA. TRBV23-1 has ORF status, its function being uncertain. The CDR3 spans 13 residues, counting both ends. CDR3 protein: CASSQSIGGRKKS.

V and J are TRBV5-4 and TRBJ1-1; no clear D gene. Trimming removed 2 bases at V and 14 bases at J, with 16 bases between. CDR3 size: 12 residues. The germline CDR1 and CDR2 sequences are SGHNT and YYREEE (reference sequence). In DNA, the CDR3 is TGTGCCAGCAGCTTTGTATCGGAGGAGCCCTTCTTT. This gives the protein CASSFVSEEPFF.

The CDR3 spells CASSLLGLAGEETQYF. CDR3 DNA sequence: TGTGCCAGCAGTTTATTAGGACTAGCGGGAGAAGAGACCCAGTACTTC. The chain employs TRBV28 and TRBJ2-5, with 13 bases aligning to TRBD2. Germline CDR1 is MDHEN and CDR2 is SYDVKM. V was clipped by 1 base and J by 3 bases; unmatched bases: 2. The CDR3 runs to 16 residues.

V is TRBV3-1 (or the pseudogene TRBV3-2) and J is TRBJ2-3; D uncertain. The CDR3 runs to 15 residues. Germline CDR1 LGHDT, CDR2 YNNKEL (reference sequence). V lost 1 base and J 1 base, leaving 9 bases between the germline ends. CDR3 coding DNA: TGTGCCAGCAGCCAAGGAGGTCTGGGCACAGATACGCAGTATTTT. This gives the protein CASSQGGLGTDTQYF.

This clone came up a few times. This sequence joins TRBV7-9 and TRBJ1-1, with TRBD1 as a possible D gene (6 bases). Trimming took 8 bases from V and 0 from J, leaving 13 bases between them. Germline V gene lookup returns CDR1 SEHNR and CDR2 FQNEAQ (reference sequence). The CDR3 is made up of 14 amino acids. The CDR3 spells CASPTDSLNTEAFF. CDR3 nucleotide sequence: TGTGCCAGCCCGACGGACAGCTTGAACACTGAAGCTTTCTTT.

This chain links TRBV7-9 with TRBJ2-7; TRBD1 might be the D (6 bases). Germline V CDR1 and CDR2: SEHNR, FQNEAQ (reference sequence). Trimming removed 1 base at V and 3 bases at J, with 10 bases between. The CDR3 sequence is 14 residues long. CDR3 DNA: TGTGCCAGCAGCTTAGATCAGGGGATCTACGAGCAGTACTTC. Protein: CASSLDQGIYEQYF.

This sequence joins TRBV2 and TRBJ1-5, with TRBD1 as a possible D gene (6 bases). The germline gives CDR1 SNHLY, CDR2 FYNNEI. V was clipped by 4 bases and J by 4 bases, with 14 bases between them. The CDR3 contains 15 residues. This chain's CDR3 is CASSVEAGDNQPQHF. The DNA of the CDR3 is TGTGCCAGCAGTGTCGAGGCAGGGGATAATCAGCCCCAGCATTTT.

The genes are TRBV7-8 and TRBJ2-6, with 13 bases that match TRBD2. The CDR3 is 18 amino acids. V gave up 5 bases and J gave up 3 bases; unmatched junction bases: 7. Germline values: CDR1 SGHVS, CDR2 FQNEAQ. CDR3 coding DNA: TGTGCCAGCAGCCATCACGGACTAGCGGGAGTTGGGGCCAACGTCCTGACTTTC. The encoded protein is CASSHHGLAGVGANVLTF. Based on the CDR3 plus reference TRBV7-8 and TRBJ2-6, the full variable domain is GAGVSQSPRYKVAKRGQDVALRCDPISGHVSLFWYQQALGQGPEFLTYFQNEAQLDKSGLPSDRFFAERPEGSVSTLKIQRTQQEDSAVYLCASSHHGLAGVGANVLTFGAGSRLTVL.

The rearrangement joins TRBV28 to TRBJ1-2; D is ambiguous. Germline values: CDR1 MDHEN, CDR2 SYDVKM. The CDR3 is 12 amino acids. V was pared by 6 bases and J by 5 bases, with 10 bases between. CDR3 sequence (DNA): TGTGCCAGCAGCCCTTCGGTGTATGGCTACACCTTC. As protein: CASSPSVYGYTF.

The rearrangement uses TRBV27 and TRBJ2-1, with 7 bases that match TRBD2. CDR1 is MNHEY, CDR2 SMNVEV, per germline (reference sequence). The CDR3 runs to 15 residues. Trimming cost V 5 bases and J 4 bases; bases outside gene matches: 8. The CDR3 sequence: CASSPGTNVYNEQFF. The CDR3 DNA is TGTGCCAGCAGTCCGGGGACTAATGTTTACAATGAGCAGTTCTTC.

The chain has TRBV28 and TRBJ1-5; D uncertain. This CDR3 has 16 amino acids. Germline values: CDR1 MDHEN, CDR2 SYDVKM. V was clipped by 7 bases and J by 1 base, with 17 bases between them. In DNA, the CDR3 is TGTGCCAGCACCCCTGGCCTGGCGGGAAGCAATCAGCCCCAGCATTTT. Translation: CASTPGLAGSNQPQHF.

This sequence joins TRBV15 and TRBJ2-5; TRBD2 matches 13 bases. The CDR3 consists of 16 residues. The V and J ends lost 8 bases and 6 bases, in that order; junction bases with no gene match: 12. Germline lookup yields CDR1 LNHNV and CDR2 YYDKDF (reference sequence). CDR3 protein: CATGAGLTSGRKTQYF. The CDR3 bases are TGTGCCACCGGGGCCGGACTGACTAGCGGGAGGAAGACCCAGTACTTC.

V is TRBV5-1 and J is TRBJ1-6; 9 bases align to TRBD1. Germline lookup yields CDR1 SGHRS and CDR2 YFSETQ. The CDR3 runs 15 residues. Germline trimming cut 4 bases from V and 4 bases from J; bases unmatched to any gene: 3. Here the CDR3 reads CASSGQGWYNSPLHF. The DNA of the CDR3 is TGCGCCAGCAGCGGACAGGGGTGGTATAATTCACCCCTCCACTTT.